What follows are 29 T cell receptor beta chains derived from one specimen sequenced in a study of T cells after yellow fever vaccination. TCRdb analysed the 5' RACE reads with MiXCR anew, one entry per CDR3 protein. The table has a few hundred thousand distinct CDR3 sequences, less than 20% seen once. The material sequenced was PBMCs, taken less than 6 days after the first yellow fever vaccination. These receptors all stem from a man aged 18 to 35 who received the YFV17D yellow fever vaccine.

This clonotype showed up just a few times. The chain links TRBV7-9 to TRBJ1-1; TRBD1 is a possible D gene (5 bases). The length of the CDR3 is 12 residues. The germline CDR1 and CDR2 sequences are SEHNR and FQNEAQ (reference sequence). V lost 1 base, J lost 8 bases, and 8 bases lay in between. CDR3 in amino acids: CASSLDRDEAFF. CDR3 bases: TGTGCCAGCAGCTTAGACCGGGACGAAGCTTTCTTT. Complete variable domain (other parts from reference TRBV7-9 and TRBJ1-1): DTGVSQNPRHKITKRGQNVTFRCDPISEHNRLYWYRQTLGQGPEFLTYFQNEAQLEKSRLLSDRFSAERPKGSFSTLEIQRTEQGDSAMYLCASSLDRDEAFFGQGTRLTVV.

This sequence joins TRBV5-1 and TRBJ1-6; tentative D call: TRBD1 (5 bases). CDR3 length equals 15 residues. With 4 bases removed from V and 7 bases from J, the gap between germline ends came to 15 bases. CDR1 is SGHRS, CDR2 YFSETQ, per germline. The CDR3 loop is CASSGNGARNSPLHF. DNA for the CDR3: TGCGCCAGCAGCGGGAACGGGGCTCGGAATTCACCCCTCCACTTT.

V gene TRBV6-2 or TRBV6-3 combines with J gene TRBJ2-7; D possibly uses TRBD1 or TRBD2 (5 bases each). CDR1 and CDR2 (germline): MNHEY, SVGEGT. V was trimmed by 1 base and J by 3 bases, leaving 13 bases between them. The CDR3 contains 15 residues. The CDR3 sequence: CASSYLGPSFYEQYV. CDR3 DNA sequence: TGTGCCAGCAGTTACTTGGGACCGAGTTTCTACGAGCAGTACGTC.

The chain has TRBV20-1 and TRBJ1-4; D remains ambiguous. Germline V gives CDR1 DFQATT, CDR2 SNEGSKA (reference sequence). The CDR3 has 13 residues. Trimming pared 5 bases from V and 1 base from J, leaving 8 bases between. The CDR3 is CSARSRTNEKLFF. CDR3 sequence (DNA): TGCAGTGCTCGTAGCCGAACTAATGAAAAACTGTTTTTT.

This clonotype was observed a handful of times. This chain uses TRBV5-1 with TRBJ2-7; D is perhaps TRBD1 (5 bases). Germline V gene data show CDR1 as SGHRS and CDR2 as YFSETQ. Trimming took off 2 bases at V and 0 bases at J, with 9 bases between the two ends. This CDR3 region has 14 residues. The CDR3 here is CASSLGDSSYEQYV. CDR3 DNA: TGCGCCAGCAGCTTAGGAGACAGCTCCTACGAGCAGTACGTC.

Written as DNA, the CDR3 is TGTGCCAGCAGCTCCGGGACAGGGCTCAATCAGCCCCAGCATTTT. Translating gives CASSSGTGLNQPQHF. The rearrangement links TRBV7-2 to TRBJ1-5; 9 bases align to TRBD1. This CDR3 is 15 amino acids long. Looked up from germline, CDR1 is SGHTA and CDR2 is FQGNSA. V gave up 4 bases and J gave up 3 bases; unmatched junction bases: 4. Complete variable domain (other parts from reference TRBV7-2 and TRBJ1-5): GAGVSQSPSNKVTEKGKDVELRCDPISGHTALYWYRQSLGQGLEFLIYFQGNSAPDKSGLPSDRFSAERTGGSVSTLTIQRTQQEDSAVYLCASSSGTGLNQPQHFGDGTRLSIL.

This clonotype was seen repeatedly, ten times or more. This sequence joins TRBV7-2 and TRBJ2-7; unclear D gene. The length of the CDR3 is 15 residues. Per germline, CDR1 SGHTA and CDR2 FQGNSA. Trimming cost V 1 base and J 3 bases, with 13 bases left between them. CDR3 bases: TGTGCCAGCAGCTTAGTTGCTGGCGTTAGCTACGAGCAGTACTTC. Its translation: CASSLVAGVSYEQYF.

The J gene is TRBJ2-2, the V gene TRBV4-1, with unresolved D. Deletions cut 7 bases from V and 7 bases from J, with 10 bases between. Per germline, CDR1 MGHRA and CDR2 YSYEKL. The CDR3 sequence is 12 residues long. The CDR3 region is CASKSNLGELFF. CDR3 DNA: TGCGCCAGCAAATCTAACCTCGGGGAGCTGTTTTTT.

The V call is TRBV5-1, the J call TRBJ2-2; D is perhaps TRBD1 (6 bases). Germline values: CDR1 SGHRS, CDR2 YFSETQ. The V gene lost 1 base and the J gene lost 6 bases, with 16 bases spanning the gap. This CDR3 spans 16 amino acids. The CDR3 here is CASSLSLQGYAGELFF. The CDR3 DNA sequence: TGCGCCAGCAGCTTGTCCTTACAGGGTTACGCCGGGGAGCTGTTTTTT.

The table lists this clonotype with a few counts. The chain combines TRBV7-2 with TRBJ1-2; D may be TRBD1 (6 bases). V gave up 3 bases and J gave up 4 bases, with 21 bases separating them. Germline loops: CDR1 SGHTA, CDR2 FQGNSA. The CDR3 contains 17 residues. CDR3 sequence reads: CASSFRGADSGGYGYTF. The CDR3 nucleotides are TGTGCCAGCAGCTTTAGGGGGGCAGATAGTGGAGGCTATGGCTACACCTTC.

The rearrangement uses TRBV5-4 and TRBJ2-7, with D possibly matching TRBD1 (5 bases). Trimming shortened V by 0 bases and J by 1 base, and 11 bases separated the two germline ends. Per the germline V gene, CDR1 is SGHNT and CDR2 is YYREEE (reference sequence). This CDR3 has 15 residues. For the CDR3, the DNA is TGTGCCAGCAGCTTGGGGGCAGGGTATTCCTACGAGCAGTACTTC. The encoded protein is CASSLGAGYSYEQYF.

The chain combines TRBV3-1 with TRBJ1-5; D unresolved. The CDR3 sequence is 15 residues long. V lost 0 bases and J lost 4, with 10 bases in between. From germline, CDR1 is LGHDT and CDR2 YNNKEL (reference sequence). DNA for the CDR3: TGTGCCAGCAGCCAAGATTCGACGGAAAATCAGCCCCAGCATTTT. The encoded protein is CASSQDSTENQPQHF.

This clonotype has more than one count but fewer than ten. The V call is TRBV12-3 or TRBV12-4, the J call TRBJ2-4; 7 bases line up with TRBD1. This CDR3 contains 13 residues. Trimming removed 5 bases from V and 13 bases from J; junction bases left unmatched: 11. CDR3 protein: CASSPGQDPPQYF. As DNA, the CDR3 is TGTGCCAGCAGTCCCGGACAGGATCCTCCCCAGTACTTC.

The chain combines TRBV6-1 with TRBJ1-5, with TRBD1 matching 9 bases. Per germline, CDR1 MNHNS and CDR2 SASEGT. The CDR3 runs 17 residues. V gave up 6 bases and J gave up 0 bases; unmatched junction bases: 9. CDR3 protein: CASRKGQGGFSNQPQHF. CDR3 sequence (DNA): TGTGCCAGCAGGAAGGGACAGGGAGGTTTTAGCAATCAGCCCCAGCATTTT.

The rearrangement joins TRBV27 to TRBJ2-1; 11 bases are shared with TRBD2. J lost 9 bases, V lost 2 bases, and 6 bases had no gene match. CDR3 length: 15 amino acids. Per germline, CDR1 MNHEY and CDR2 SMNVEV (reference sequence). The CDR3 DNA follows: TGTGCCAGCAGTTTAATAGCGGGGGGGCTAACTGAGCAGTTCTTC. Translation: CASSLIAGGLTEQFF.

Points on this clonotype: A read error may produce the germline difference seen at one junction end. This chain joins TRBV5-4 and TRBJ2-1, with 7 positions matching TRBD2. The germline V gene encodes CDR1 SGHNT and CDR2 YYREEE (reference sequence). The CDR3 contains 15 residues. The CDR3: CASSLVGAAGGVRIF. DNA of the CDR3: TGTGCCAGCAGCTTGGTAGGGGCCGCTGGGGGGGTTCGGATCTTC.

The chain joins TRBV20-1 to TRBJ2-3, with a weak D call TRBD1 (6 bases). Germline CDR1 and CDR2: DFQATT and SNEGSKA (reference sequence). The CDR3 has 13 amino acids. The V gene lost 6 bases and the J gene lost 0 bases, with 10 bases spanning the gap. The DNA of the CDR3 is TGCAGTGCGAAGGGGGTTAGCACAGATACGCAGTATTTT. Its translation: CSAKGVSTDTQYF.

The V and J genes are TRBV2 and TRBJ2-2; 9 bases agree with TRBD1. Germline V CDR1 and CDR2: SNHLY, FYNNEI. V trimming: 0 bases; J trimming: 5 bases; junction bases outside the gene matches: 4. There are 16 residues in the CDR3. In DNA, the CDR3 is TGTGCCAGCAGTGAAGCGGGGACAGGGCAAACCGGGGAGCTGTTTTTT. It translates to CASSEAGTGQTGELFF. Drawing the rest from reference TRBV2 and TRBJ2-2, the complete variable domain is EPEVTQTPSHQVTQMGQEVILRCVPISNHLYFYWYRQILGQKVEFLVSFYNNEISEKSEIFDDQFSVERPDGSNFTLKIRSTKLEDSAMYFCASSEAGTGQTGELFFGEGSRLTVL.

This clonotype showed up just a few times. The chain has TRBV12-3 or TRBV12-4 and TRBJ2-1; D call uncertain. Trimming took off 3 bases at V and 14 bases at J, with 14 bases between the two ends. The CDR3 covers 12 residues. CDR3 loop: CASSFFPVSEFF. The CDR3 DNA reads TGTGCCAGCAGTTTCTTCCCCGTAAGCGAGTTCTTC.

This clonotype was counted only a few times. The chain couples TRBV6-5 to TRBJ1-3; D gene uncertain. Germline lookup yields CDR1 MNHEY and CDR2 SVGAGI. The CDR3 spans 15 residues. Trimming left V 0 bases short and J 8 bases short, with 14 bases between. The CDR3 region is CASSYSGRFADTIYF. The CDR3 region has the DNA TGTGCCAGCAGTTACTCCGGGCGTTTTGCCGACACCATATATTTT.

This clonotype was seen more than once but under ten times. V usage is TRBV20-1 and J usage is TRBJ2-5; 11 positions agree with TRBD2. CDR1 and CDR2 from the germline V gene are DFQATT and SNEGSKA (reference sequence). The V segment lost 2 bases and the J segment 1 base; nucleotides outside the gene matches: 3. This CDR3 spans 15 amino acids. This chain's CDR3 is CSARRLAGTQETQYF. For the CDR3, the DNA is TGCAGTGCTAGAAGACTAGCGGGGACCCAAGAGACCCAGTACTTC.

This chain joins TRBV4-2 and TRBJ2-5; TRBD1 agrees at 8 bases. J lost 5 bases, V lost 1 base, and 6 bases had no gene match. The CDR3 is made up of 15 amino acids. From germline, CDR1 is LGHNA and CDR2 YNFKEQ. The CDR3 is CASSQGQGADETQYF. CDR3 nucleotides: TGTGCCAGCAGCCAAGGGCAGGGGGCCGATGAGACCCAGTACTTC.

The chain is built from TRBV5-1 and TRBJ2-5; 9 nucleotides align to TRBD2. V was clipped by 6 bases and J by 8 bases; unmatched bases: 14. The V gene's germline CDR1 is SGHRS and CDR2 YFSETQ. The CDR3 has 15 amino acids. The CDR3 coding sequence is TGCGCCAGCAAGGGTCTAGCGGGAAACTGGGAAACCCAGTACTTC. Translating gives CASKGLAGNWETQYF.

This clonotype was observed a few times. The chain recombines TRBV20-1 with TRBJ1-6; D is ambiguous. The germline gives CDR1 DFQATT, CDR2 SNEGSKA (reference sequence). Trimming took 6 bases from V and 7 from J, leaving 13 bases between them. This CDR3 comprises 13 residues. The CDR3 bases are TGCAGTGCCATGGACCTAACAAATTCACCCCTCCACTTT. It yields the protein CSAMDLTNSPLHF.

The chain joins TRBV5-1 to TRBJ2-1; no definite D call. The germline V gene encodes CDR1 SGHRS and CDR2 YFSETQ. V was clipped by 2 bases and J by 0 bases, with 12 bases between them. The CDR3 has 16 amino acids. CDR3 region: CASSFSTPSSYNEQFF. The CDR3 DNA reads as TGCGCCAGCAGCTTTTCAACTCCCAGCTCCTACAATGAGCAGTTCTTC.

The rearrangement joins TRBV6-2 or TRBV6-3 to TRBJ2-7, with D tentatively TRBD1 (5 bases). Germline values: CDR1 MNHEY, CDR2 SVGEGT. V lost 6 bases to trimming and J lost 2 bases, with 11 bases between them. The CDR3 extends over 13 amino acids. The CDR3 coding sequence is TGTGCCAGCAGCATGACAGCCACCTACGAGCAGTACGTC. Residues: CASSMTATYEQYV.

This clonotype was observed a handful of times. The genes are TRBV4-1 and TRBJ2-4, with a possible D match to TRBD1 (5 bases). Trimming stripped 0 bases from V and 0 bases from J, with 9 bases between. The CDR3 loop spans 16 amino acids. Germline assignment: CDR1 MGHRA and CDR2 YSYEKL. The CDR3 bases are TGCGCCAGCAGCCAAGAGCCAGGGCTAGCCAAAAACATTCAGTACTTC. It encodes CASSQEPGLAKNIQYF.

In this sample, this clonotype turned up a few times. The chain is built from TRBV4-1 and TRBJ2-7; D possibly corresponds to TRBD1 (5 bases). Trimming cost V 3 bases and J 3 bases, with 9 bases left between them. Per the germline V gene, CDR1 is MGHRA and CDR2 is YSYEKL. The CDR3 covers 13 residues. CDR3 coding DNA: TGCGCCAGCAGCCACCGGACACTCTACGAGCAGTACTTC. Translation: CASSHRTLYEQYF.

This clonotype was seen only a few times. The CDR3 nucleotides are TGCGCCAGCAGCCAAAAAGTGCTAAATCCCGGGACAAGGCCGCCCTATGGCTACACCTTC. This codes for CASSQKVLNPGTRPPYGYTF. The chain combines TRBV4-1 with TRBJ1-2; the D gene is possibly TRBD1 (6 bases). Per the germline V gene, CDR1 is MGHRA and CDR2 is YSYEKL. Trimming shortened V by 2 bases and J by 4 bases, and 29 bases separated the two germline ends. CDR3 size: 20 residues.